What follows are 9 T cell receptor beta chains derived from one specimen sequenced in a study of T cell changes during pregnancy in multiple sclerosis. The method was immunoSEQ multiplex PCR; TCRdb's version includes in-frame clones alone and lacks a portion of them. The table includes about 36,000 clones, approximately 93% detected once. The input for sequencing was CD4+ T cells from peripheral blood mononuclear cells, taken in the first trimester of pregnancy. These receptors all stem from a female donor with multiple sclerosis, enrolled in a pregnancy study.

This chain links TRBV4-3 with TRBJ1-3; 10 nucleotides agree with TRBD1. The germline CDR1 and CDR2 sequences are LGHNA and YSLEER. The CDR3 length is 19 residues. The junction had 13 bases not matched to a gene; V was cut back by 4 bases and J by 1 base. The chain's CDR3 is CASSLYRQGAKSSGNTIYF. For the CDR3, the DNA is TGCGCCAGCAGCCTTTATCGACAGGGGGCGAAGAGTTCTGGAAACACCATATATTTT.

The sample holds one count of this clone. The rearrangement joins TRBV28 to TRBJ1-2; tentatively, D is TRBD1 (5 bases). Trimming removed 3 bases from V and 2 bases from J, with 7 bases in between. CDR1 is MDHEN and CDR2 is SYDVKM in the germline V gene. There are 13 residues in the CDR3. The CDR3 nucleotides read TGTGCCAGCAGTTTTGCAGGGAACTATGGCTACACCTTC. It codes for CASSFAGNYGYTF.

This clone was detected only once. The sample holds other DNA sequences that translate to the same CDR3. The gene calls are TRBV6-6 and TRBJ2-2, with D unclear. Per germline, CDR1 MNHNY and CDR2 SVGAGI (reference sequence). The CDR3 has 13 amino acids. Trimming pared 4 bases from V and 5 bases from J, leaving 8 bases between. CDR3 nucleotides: TGTGCCAGCAGTTTCGCGGAAACCGGGGAGCTGTTTTTT. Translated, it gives CASSFAETGELFF.

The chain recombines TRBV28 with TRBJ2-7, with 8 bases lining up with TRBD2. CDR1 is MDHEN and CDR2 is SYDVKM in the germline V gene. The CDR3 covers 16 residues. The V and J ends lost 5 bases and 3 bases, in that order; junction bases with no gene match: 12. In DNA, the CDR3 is TGTGCCAGCAGTACCCCCGAGGCGGGAGGAAACTACGAGCAGTACTTC. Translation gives CASSTPEAGGNYEQYF.

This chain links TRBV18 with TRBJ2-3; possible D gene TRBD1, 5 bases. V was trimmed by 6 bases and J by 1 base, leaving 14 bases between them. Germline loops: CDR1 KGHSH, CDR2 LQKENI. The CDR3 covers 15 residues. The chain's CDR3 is CASSQNGHRTDTQYF. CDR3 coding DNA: TGTGCCAGCTCGCAAAACGGACACCGCACAGATACGCAGTATTTT.

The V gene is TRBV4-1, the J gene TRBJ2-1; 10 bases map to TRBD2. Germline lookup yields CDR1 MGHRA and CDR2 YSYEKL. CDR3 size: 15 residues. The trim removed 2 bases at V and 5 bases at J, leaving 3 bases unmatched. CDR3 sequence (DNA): TGCGCCAGCAGCCAAATAGCGGGGGGTAACAATGAGCAGTTCTTC. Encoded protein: CASSQIAGGNNEQFF.

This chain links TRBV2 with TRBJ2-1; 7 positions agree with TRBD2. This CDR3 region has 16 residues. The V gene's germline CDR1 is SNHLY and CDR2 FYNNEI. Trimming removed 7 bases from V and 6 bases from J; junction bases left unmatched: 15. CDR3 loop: CASTLLGAGEINEQFF. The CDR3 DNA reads TGTGCCAGCACCCTCCTAGGGGCGGGAGAAATCAATGAGCAGTTCTTC.

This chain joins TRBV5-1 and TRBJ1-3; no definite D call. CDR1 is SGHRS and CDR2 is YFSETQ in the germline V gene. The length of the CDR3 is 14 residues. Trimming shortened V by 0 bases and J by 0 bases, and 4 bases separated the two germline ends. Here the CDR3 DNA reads TGCGCCAGCAGCTTGGGTTACTCTGGAAACACCATATATTTT. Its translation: CASSLGYSGNTIYF.

CDR3 residues: CASSYSKGEETQYF. The DNA for the CDR3 is TGTGCCAGCAGTTACTCGAAGGGGGAAGAGACCCAGTACTTC. The chain has TRBV6-5 and TRBJ2-5, with D possibly matching TRBD1 (6 bases). The germline V and J ends were trimmed by 0 bases and 3 bases, with 8 bases remaining between them. Germline V lookup: CDR1 MNHEY, CDR2 SVGAGI. The length of the CDR3 is 14 residues.